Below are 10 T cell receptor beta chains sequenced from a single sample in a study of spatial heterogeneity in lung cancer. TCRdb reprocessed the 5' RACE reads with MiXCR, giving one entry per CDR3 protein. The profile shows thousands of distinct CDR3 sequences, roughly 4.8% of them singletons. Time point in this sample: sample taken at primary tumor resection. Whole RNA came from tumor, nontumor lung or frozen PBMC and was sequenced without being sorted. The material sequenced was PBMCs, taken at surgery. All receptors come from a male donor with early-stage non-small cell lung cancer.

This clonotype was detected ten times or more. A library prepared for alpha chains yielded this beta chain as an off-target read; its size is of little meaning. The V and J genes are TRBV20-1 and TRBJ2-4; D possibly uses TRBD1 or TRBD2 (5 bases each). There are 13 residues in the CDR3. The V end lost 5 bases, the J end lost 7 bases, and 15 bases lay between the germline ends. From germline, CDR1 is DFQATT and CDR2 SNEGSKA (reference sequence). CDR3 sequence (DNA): TGCAGTGCTGAGCCCCTCAGGGAGAACATTCAGTACTTC. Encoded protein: CSAEPLRENIQYF.

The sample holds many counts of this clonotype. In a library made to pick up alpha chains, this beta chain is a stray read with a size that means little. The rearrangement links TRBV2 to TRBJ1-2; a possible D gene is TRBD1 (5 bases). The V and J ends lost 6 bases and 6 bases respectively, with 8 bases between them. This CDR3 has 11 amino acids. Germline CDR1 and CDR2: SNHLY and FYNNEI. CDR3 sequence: CASRGLDGYTF. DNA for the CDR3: TGTGCCAGCAGGGGACTCGATGGCTACACCTTC.

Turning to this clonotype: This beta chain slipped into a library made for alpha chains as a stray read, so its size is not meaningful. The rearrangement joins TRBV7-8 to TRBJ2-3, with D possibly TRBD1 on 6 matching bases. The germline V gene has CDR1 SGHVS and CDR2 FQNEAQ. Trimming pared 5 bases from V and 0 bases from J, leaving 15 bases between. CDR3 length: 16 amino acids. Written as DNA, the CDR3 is TGTGCCAGCAGCGCCTACAGGGTAGCTAGCACAGATACGCAGTATTTT. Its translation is CASSAYRVASTDTQYF.

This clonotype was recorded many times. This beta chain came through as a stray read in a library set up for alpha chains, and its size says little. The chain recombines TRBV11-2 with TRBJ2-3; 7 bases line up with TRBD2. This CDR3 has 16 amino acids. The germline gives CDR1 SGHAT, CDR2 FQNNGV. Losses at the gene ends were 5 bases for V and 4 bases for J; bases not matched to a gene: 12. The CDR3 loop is CASSHREASGSDTQYF. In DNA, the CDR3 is TGTGCCAGCAGCCATCGAGAGGCTAGCGGTTCAGATACGCAGTATTTT.

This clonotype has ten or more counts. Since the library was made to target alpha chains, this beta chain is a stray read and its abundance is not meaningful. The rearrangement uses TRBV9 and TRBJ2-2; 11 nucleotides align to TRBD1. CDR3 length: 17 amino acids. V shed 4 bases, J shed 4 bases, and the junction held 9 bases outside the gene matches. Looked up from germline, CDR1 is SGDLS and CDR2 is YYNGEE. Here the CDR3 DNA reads TGTGCCAGCAGCTCTAGACCCGGGACAGGGGGCACCGGGGAGCTGTTTTTT. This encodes CASSSRPGTGGTGELFF.

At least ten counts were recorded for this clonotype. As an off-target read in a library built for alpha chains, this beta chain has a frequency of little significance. The CDR3 DNA is TGCGCCAGCAGCTTGCCGGCTAGCGGGGGGATGCTCGAGCAGTACTTC. As protein: CASSLPASGGMLEQYF. This sequence joins TRBV5-1 and TRBJ2-7; 11 nucleotides line up with TRBD2. J lost 6 bases, V lost 1 base, and 9 bases had no gene match. Germline CDR1 is SGHRS and CDR2 is YFSETQ. This CDR3 contains 16 residues.

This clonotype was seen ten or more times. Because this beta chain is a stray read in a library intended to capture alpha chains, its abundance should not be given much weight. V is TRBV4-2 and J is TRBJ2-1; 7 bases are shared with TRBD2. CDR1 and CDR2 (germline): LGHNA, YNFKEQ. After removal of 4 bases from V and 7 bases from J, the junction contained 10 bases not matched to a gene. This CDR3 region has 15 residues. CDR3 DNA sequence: TGTGCCAGCAGCCCTGGGACTACACCACTGAATGAGCAGTTCTTC. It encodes CASSPGTTPLNEQFF.

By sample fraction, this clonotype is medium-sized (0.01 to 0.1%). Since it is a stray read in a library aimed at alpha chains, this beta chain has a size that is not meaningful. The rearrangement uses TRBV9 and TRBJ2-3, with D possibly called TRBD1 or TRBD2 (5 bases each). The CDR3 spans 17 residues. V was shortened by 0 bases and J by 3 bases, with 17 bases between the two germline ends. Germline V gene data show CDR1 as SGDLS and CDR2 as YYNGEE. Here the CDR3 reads CASSVGLGDLMTDTQYF. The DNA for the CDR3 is TGTGCCAGCAGCGTAGGTTTGGGGGACCTAATGACAGATACGCAGTATTTT.

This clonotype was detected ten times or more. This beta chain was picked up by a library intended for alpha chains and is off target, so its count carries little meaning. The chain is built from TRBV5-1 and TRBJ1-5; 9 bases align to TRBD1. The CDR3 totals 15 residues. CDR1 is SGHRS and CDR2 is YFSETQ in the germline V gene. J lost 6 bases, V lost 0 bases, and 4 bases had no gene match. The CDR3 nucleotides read TGCGCCAGCAGCTTGGGGGACAGGGACGGTCAGCCCCAGCATTTT. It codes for CASSLGDRDGQPQHF.

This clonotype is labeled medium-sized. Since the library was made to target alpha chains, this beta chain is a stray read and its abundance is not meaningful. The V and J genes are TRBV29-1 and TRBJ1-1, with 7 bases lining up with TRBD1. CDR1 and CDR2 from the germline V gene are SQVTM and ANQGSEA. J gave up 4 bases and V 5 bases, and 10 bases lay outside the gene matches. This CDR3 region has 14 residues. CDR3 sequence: CSVFKGAKGTEAFF. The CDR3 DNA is TGCAGCGTTTTCAAGGGGGCAAAAGGCACTGAAGCTTTCTTT. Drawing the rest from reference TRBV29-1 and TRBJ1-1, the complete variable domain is SAVISQKPSRDICQRGTSLTIQCQVDSQVTMMFWYRQQPGQSLTLIATANQGSEATYESGFVIDKFPISRPNLTFSTLTVSNMSPEDSSIYLCSVFKGAKGTEAFFGQGTRLTVV.